This section outlines one T cell receptor beta chain sequence together with its context. Antigen specificity is unknown. The protocol was immunoSEQ multiplex PCR, while the TCRdb copy is restricted to in-frame clones and leaves out a portion. The table lists 120,000 to 150,000 clones, 80% to 95% of them singletons. This record belongs to a study of cytotoxic CD8 clonotypes in ibrutinib-treated CLL. Study-level results: Public clonotypes occurred uncommonly; on treatment, they contracted or remained stable.

This CDR3 has 14 amino acids. Germline CDR1 and CDR2: MDHEN and SYDVKM. The ends were cut back, 2 bases at V and 4 bases at J, with 9 bases in the middle. The sequenced sample was PBMCs, obtained after 12 months of ibrutinib treatment. The chain carries TRBV28 and TRBJ1-5; D is uncertain. This receptor was taken from a human donor with chronic lymphocytic leukemia. The CDR3 sequence is CASSLPPFNQPQHF. The CDR3 nucleotides are TGTGCCAGCAGTTTACCCCCCTTTAATCAGCCCCAGCATTTT.